The sequence of this TCR beta chain was determined in a study of T cell repertoires in cytomegalovirus infection. Germline-derived CDR1 and CDR2 are MNHEY and SVGEGT. CDR3 size: 14 residues. V lost 3 bases, J lost 5 bases, and 11 bases lay in between. One entry per CDR3 protein results from TCRdb running MiXCR on the reads. The top ten clones hold roughly an eighth of a sample with about 920,000 distinct CDR3 sequences, around a third of them seen once. For this clonotype: Its antigen is unidentified.

The genes are TRBV6-2 or TRBV6-3 and TRBJ2-1; D is possibly TRBD1 (5 bases). This receptor was taken from a human donor in good health (CMV status not recorded). Some clones in this sample may be carry-over from other donors' samples. The material sequenced was cultured CD8+ T cells from PBMCs, taken from culture after CMV antigen stimulation. CDR3 in amino acids: CASSYLGRNNEQFF. The CDR3 DNA follows: TGTGCCAGCAGTTATTTGGGGCGAAACAATGAGCAGTTCTTC.